A selection of T cell receptor beta chains follows, all from one sample in a study of Graves' ophthalmopathy and Graves' hyperthyroidism. TCRdb re-called the multiplex PCR reads through MiXCR, storing one row per CDR3 protein. This table has around 400,000 distinct CDR3 sequences, roughly 21% appearing once. Sequenced: peripheral blood. The receptors derive from a young woman with stable Graves' hyperthyroidism. Each CDR3 is given with its conserved first and last residue. The D gene is left open where the match is weak. Some rows have no size entry. The others give once, few or many, or a class for an expanded clone.

clone_size: few; v_call: TRBV20-1; j_call: TRBJ2-7; d_call: TRBD2; cdr3_nt: TGCAGTGCTAGCCGGGAGCGGGGCGAGCAGTACTTC; cdr3_aa: CSASRERGEQYF
clone_size: .; v_call: TRBV29-1; j_call: TRBJ1-2; d_call: .; cdr3_nt: TGCAGCGCCATAGAGGGGGCTAACTATGGCTACACCTTC; cdr3_aa: CSAIEGANYGYTF
clone_size: many; v_call: TRBV24-1; j_call: TRBJ2-5; d_call: TRBD1; cdr3_nt: TGTGCCACCAGTGATTTGGGACAGGGGTTCGGGGGCCAAGAGACCCAGTACTTC; cdr3_aa: CATSDLGQGFGGQETQYF
clone_size: many; v_call: TRBV7-3; j_call: TRBJ2-5; d_call: TRBD2; cdr3_nt: TGTGCCAGCAGCTTAACCGGGGGGGCATGGGAGACCCAGTACTTC; cdr3_aa: CASSLTGGAWETQYF
clone_size: many; v_call: TRBV10-3; j_call: TRBJ1-2; d_call: TRBD1; cdr3_nt: TGTGCCATCAGGGGACAGGGTGGGGAAGGCTACACCTTC; cdr3_aa: CAIRGQGGEGYTF
clone_size: many; v_call: TRBV28; j_call: TRBJ1-6; d_call: .; cdr3_nt: TGTGCCAGCACCCCCAGTAAGGCGGGTTCACCCCTCCACTTT; cdr3_aa: CASTPSKAGSPLHF
clone_size: many; v_call: TRBV7-2; j_call: TRBJ1-1; d_call: TRBD1; cdr3_nt: TGTGCCAGCAGCTTAGCGAGGACAGGGCAGTGGGCTGAAGCTTTCTTT; cdr3_aa: CASSLARTGQWAEAFF
clone_size: .; v_call: TRBV6-1; j_call: TRBJ1-5; d_call: .; cdr3_nt: TGTGCCAGCAGTGGGATAAAAGTAGGCAATCAGCCCCAGCATTTT; cdr3_aa: CASSGIKVGNQPQHF
clone_size: .; v_call: TRBV4-2; j_call: TRBJ2-2; d_call: TRBD1; cdr3_nt: TGTGCCAGCAGCCCAAGGACAGGAGCGAACACCGGGGAGCTGTTTTTT; cdr3_aa: CASSPRTGANTGELFF
clone_size: many; v_call: TRBV6-5; j_call: TRBJ1-6; d_call: .; cdr3_nt: TGTGCCAGCAGTTACTCGGCAGCTCATAATTCACCCCTCCACTTT; cdr3_aa: CASSYSAAHNSPLHF
clone_size: .; v_call: TRBV4-2; j_call: TRBJ2-2; d_call: .; cdr3_nt: TGTGCCAGCAGCCAAGTCAAGGAGCTGTTTTTT; cdr3_aa: CASSQVKELFF
clone_size: few; v_call: TRBV12-3/TRBV12-4; j_call: TRBJ1-1; d_call: .; cdr3_nt: TGTGCCAGCAGTTATGGATCCCCGAACACTGAAGCTTTCTTT; cdr3_aa: CASSYGSPNTEAFF
clone_size: many; v_call: TRBV29-1; j_call: TRBJ2-2; d_call: .; cdr3_nt: TGCAGCTGCGCTACAGGGTACACCGGGGAGCTGTTTTTT; cdr3_aa: CSCATGYTGELFF
clone_size: many; v_call: TRBV5-1; j_call: TRBJ2-7; d_call: .; cdr3_nt: TGCGCCAGCAGCGACATCTCCGGCGCCTACGAGCAGTACTTC; cdr3_aa: CASSDISGAYEQYF
clone_size: .; v_call: TRBV12-3/TRBV12-4; j_call: TRBJ2-5; d_call: TRBD2; cdr3_nt: TGTGCCAGCAGGAGGGGACTAGCGGCAGAGACCCAGTACTTC; cdr3_aa: CASRRGLAAETQYF
clone_size: many; v_call: TRBV12-3/TRBV12-4; j_call: TRBJ1-1; d_call: .; cdr3_nt: TGTGCCAGCAGTTTGGCCGGGTACACTGAAGCTTTCTTT; cdr3_aa: CASSLAGYTEAFF
clone_size: many; v_call: TRBV14; j_call: TRBJ1-3; d_call: .; cdr3_nt: TGTGCCAGCAGCCAAGATCTAGGATCTGGAAACACCATATATTTT; cdr3_aa: CASSQDLGSGNTIYF
clone_size: many; v_call: TRBV10-2; j_call: TRBJ2-2; d_call: TRBD2; cdr3_nt: TGCGCCAGCAGTGTGACTAGCCTTACCGGGGAGCTGTTTTTT; cdr3_aa: CASSVTSLTGELFF
clone_size: many; v_call: TRBV6-2/TRBV6-3; j_call: TRBJ2-7; d_call: .; cdr3_nt: TGTGCCAGCAGTTCCTTCTTAGCGCGGACCACCTACGAGCAGTACTTC; cdr3_aa: CASSSFLARTTYEQYF
clone_size: many; v_call: TRBV20-1; j_call: TRBJ2-5; d_call: .; cdr3_nt: TGCAGCCCGGCGATCGTGTACCAAGAGACCCAGTACTTC; cdr3_aa: CSPAIVYQETQYF
clone_size: many; v_call: TRBV5-1; j_call: TRBJ2-5; d_call: TRBD1; cdr3_nt: TGCGCCAGCAGCTTCTCAGGGGGCGGACAAGAGACCCAGTACTTC; cdr3_aa: CASSFSGGGQETQYF
clone_size: many; v_call: TRBV5-1; j_call: TRBJ2-7; d_call: .; cdr3_nt: TGCGCCAGCAGCGTTGAGTCTAGCGTCCACGAGCAGTACTTC; cdr3_aa: CASSVESSVHEQYF
clone_size: .; v_call: TRBV6-1; j_call: TRBJ1-3; d_call: TRBD1; cdr3_nt: TGTGCCAGTGGGACAGGGGCCGGAAACACCATATATTTT; cdr3_aa: CASGTGAGNTIYF
clone_size: many; v_call: TRBV3-1; j_call: TRBJ1-5; d_call: .; cdr3_nt: TGTGCCAGCAGCCACGCGGGGGATCAGCCCCAGCATTTT; cdr3_aa: CASSHAGDQPQHF
clone_size: many; v_call: TRBV5-1; j_call: TRBJ2-7; d_call: TRBD2; cdr3_nt: TGCGCCAGCAGCTTGCTAACTAGCGGGAGGTTTGTCGACGAGCAGTACTTC; cdr3_aa: CASSLLTSGRFVDEQYF
clone_size: .; v_call: TRBV15; j_call: TRBJ1-1; d_call: .; cdr3_nt: TGTGCCACCAGAGCTGCGGCAGGGGTAGTTTTGGCTTTCTTT; cdr3_aa: CATRAAAGVVLAFF
clone_size: many; v_call: TRBV2; j_call: TRBJ2-7; d_call: TRBD2; cdr3_nt: TGTGCCAGCAGTGAAAACGGACTAGCGGGAGGGCCGGGGGAGCAGTACTTC; cdr3_aa: CASSENGLAGGPGEQYF
clone_size: many; v_call: TRBV6-1; j_call: TRBJ2-2; d_call: .; cdr3_nt: TGTGCCAGCACCGAACTCCCGGGACTCAACACCGGGGAGCTGTTTTTT; cdr3_aa: CASTELPGLNTGELFF
clone_size: .; v_call: TRBV28; j_call: TRBJ2-7; d_call: .; cdr3_nt: TGTGCCAGCAGTTTAAGAGGGCTCCTACGCGAGCAGTACTTC; cdr3_aa: CASSLRGLLREQYF
clone_size: many; v_call: TRBV7-2; j_call: TRBJ1-5; d_call: .; cdr3_nt: TGTGCCAGCAGCCAGAGGAATAGCAATCAGCCCCAGCATTTT; cdr3_aa: CASSQRNSNQPQHF
clone_size: many; v_call: TRBV6-2/TRBV6-3; j_call: TRBJ2-6; d_call: TRBD1; cdr3_nt: TGTGCCAGCAGCCGGGACAGGGGGGCCAACGTCCTGACTTTC; cdr3_aa: CASSRDRGANVLTF
clone_size: many; v_call: TRBV7-2; j_call: TRBJ2-7; d_call: TRBD2; cdr3_nt: TGTGCCAGCAGCCCCGCCGGGACTAGCTGGTACGAGCAGTACTTC; cdr3_aa: CASSPAGTSWYEQYF
clone_size: many; v_call: TRBV28; j_call: TRBJ2-2; d_call: TRBD2; cdr3_nt: TGTGCCAGCAGTATTAGCGGGAATGTCGGGGAGCTGTTTTTT; cdr3_aa: CASSISGNVGELFF
clone_size: many; v_call: TRBV7-9; j_call: TRBJ2-7; d_call: .; cdr3_nt: TGTGCCAGCAGCGAAGCAGGGAACGAGCAGTACTTC; cdr3_aa: CASSEAGNEQYF
clone_size: .; v_call: TRBV28; j_call: TRBJ2-2; d_call: .; cdr3_nt: TGTGCCAGCAGTTTTCCTACTGCAGGAGGCACCGGGGAGCTGTTTTTT; cdr3_aa: CASSFPTAGGTGELFF
clone_size: .; v_call: TRBV12-3/TRBV12-4; j_call: TRBJ2-5; d_call: .; cdr3_nt: TGTGCCAGCAGACCCCGTGGACGGGAGACCCAGTACTTC; cdr3_aa: CASRPRGRETQYF
clone_size: few; v_call: TRBV28; j_call: TRBJ1-2; d_call: TRBD1; cdr3_nt: TGTGCCAGCAGGCCACACAGGGGCGGTGGCTACACCTTC; cdr3_aa: CASRPHRGGGYTF
clone_size: many; v_call: TRBV7-8; j_call: TRBJ2-7; d_call: TRBD2; cdr3_nt: TGTGCCAGCAGCTCGACTAGCGGGCCCTACGAGCAGTACTTC; cdr3_aa: CASSSTSGPYEQYF
clone_size: many; v_call: TRBV6-2/TRBV6-3; j_call: TRBJ1-5; d_call: TRBD1; cdr3_nt: TGTGCCAGCAGTTACGTGGGACAGGGCCTTCAGCCCCAGCATTTT; cdr3_aa: CASSYVGQGLQPQHF
clone_size: few; v_call: TRBV28; j_call: TRBJ2-7; d_call: TRBD2; cdr3_nt: TGTGCCAGCAGTCCAGCGGGAGGAGGTTACGAGCAGTACTTC; cdr3_aa: CASSPAGGGYEQYF
clone_size: .; v_call: TRBV12-3/TRBV12-4; j_call: TRBJ2-2; d_call: .; cdr3_nt: TGTGCCAGCAGTTTATGGGGGTCCGGCACCGGGGAGCTGTTTTTT; cdr3_aa: CASSLWGSGTGELFF
clone_size: many; v_call: TRBV7-2; j_call: TRBJ2-7; d_call: .; cdr3_nt: TGTGCCAGCAGCTTACCAGGGCGAGGAGGCGAGCAGTACTTC; cdr3_aa: CASSLPGRGGEQYF
clone_size: few; v_call: TRBV5-6; j_call: TRBJ2-5; d_call: TRBD1; cdr3_nt: TGTGCCAGCAGCCCGGACGGGACAGGGCTTGTGGTGACCCAGTACTTC; cdr3_aa: CASSPDGTGLVVTQYF
clone_size: .; v_call: TRBV7-8; j_call: TRBJ1-2; d_call: .; cdr3_nt: TGTGCCAGCAGCTCTTCGACAGAGAGAGATGACTATGGCTACACCTTC; cdr3_aa: CASSSSTERDDYGYTF
clone_size: many; v_call: TRBV4-1; j_call: TRBJ1-1; d_call: .; cdr3_nt: TGCGCCAGCAGGTCCGGGACGCTGGGGACTGAAGCTTTCTTT; cdr3_aa: CASRSGTLGTEAFF
clone_size: .; v_call: TRBV29-1; j_call: TRBJ2-5; d_call: .; cdr3_nt: TGCAGCGTTGAAAGGGGTCCAGAGACCCAGTACTTC; cdr3_aa: CSVERGPETQYF
clone_size: many; v_call: TRBV7-9; j_call: TRBJ2-7; d_call: .; cdr3_nt: TGTGCCAGCCGGTCTATCTACGAGCAGTACTTC; cdr3_aa: CASRSIYEQYF
clone_size: many; v_call: TRBV10-3; j_call: TRBJ1-6; d_call: .; cdr3_nt: TGTGCCATCAGTGAGGTCTCTAATTCACCCCTCCACTTT; cdr3_aa: CAISEVSNSPLHF
clone_size: many; v_call: TRBV12-3/TRBV12-4; j_call: TRBJ1-1; d_call: TRBD1; cdr3_nt: TGTGCCAGCAGTCTATGGGACAGCAACACTGAAGCTTTCTTT; cdr3_aa: CASSLWDSNTEAFF
clone_size: many; v_call: TRBV28; j_call: TRBJ2-4; d_call: .; cdr3_nt: TGTGCCAGCAGTTTAGGGGTTAGCTCAAGGAACATTCAGTACTTC; cdr3_aa: CASSLGVSSRNIQYF
clone_size: many; v_call: TRBV7-2; j_call: TRBJ2-7; d_call: .; cdr3_nt: TGTGCCAGCAGCTTAATTAGCCGGAGCGAGCAGTACTTC; cdr3_aa: CASSLISRSEQYF
clone_size: .; v_call: TRBV27; j_call: TRBJ2-7; d_call: TRBD1; cdr3_nt: TGTGCCAGCAGTTGGGGACAGGGTGAGCACGAGCAGTACTTC; cdr3_aa: CASSWGQGEHEQYF
clone_size: .; v_call: TRBV6-1; j_call: TRBJ1-5; d_call: .; cdr3_nt: TGTGCCAGCAGTAGAGTTGGACAGCGTTATAATCAGCCCCAGCATTTT; cdr3_aa: CASSRVGQRYNQPQHF
clone_size: few; v_call: TRBV11-1; j_call: TRBJ2-7; d_call: .; cdr3_nt: TGTGCCAGCAGCTTACACAGGGAAAGGAGCTCCTACGAGCAGTACTTC; cdr3_aa: CASSLHRERSSYEQYF
clone_size: many; v_call: TRBV5-1; j_call: TRBJ2-7; d_call: .; cdr3_nt: TGCGCCAGCACATCCTCCGTCCGACCCTACGAGCAGTACTTC; cdr3_aa: CASTSSVRPYEQYF